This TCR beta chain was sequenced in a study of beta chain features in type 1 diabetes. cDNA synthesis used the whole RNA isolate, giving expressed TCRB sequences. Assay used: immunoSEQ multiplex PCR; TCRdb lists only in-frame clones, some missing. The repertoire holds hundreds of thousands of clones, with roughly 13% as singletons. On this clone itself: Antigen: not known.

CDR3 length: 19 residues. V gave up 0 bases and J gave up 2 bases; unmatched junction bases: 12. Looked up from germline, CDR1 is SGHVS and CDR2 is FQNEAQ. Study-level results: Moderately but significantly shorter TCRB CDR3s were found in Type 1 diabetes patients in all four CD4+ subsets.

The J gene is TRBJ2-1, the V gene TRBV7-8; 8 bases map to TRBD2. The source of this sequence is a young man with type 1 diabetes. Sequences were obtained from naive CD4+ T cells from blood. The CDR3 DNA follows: TGTGCCAGCAGCTTAGCCAGCGGGGGAGGATCAAAAACCTACAATGAGCAGTTCTTC. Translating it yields CASSLASGGGSKTYNEQFF. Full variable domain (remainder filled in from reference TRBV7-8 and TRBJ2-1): GAGVSQSPRYKVAKRGQDVALRCDPISGHVSLFWYQQALGQGPEFLTYFQNEAQLDKSGLPSDRFFAERPEGSVSTLKIQRTQQEDSAVYLCASSLASGGGSKTYNEQFFGPGTRLTVL.